This section outlines one T cell receptor (beta chain) sequence together with its context. This clonotype showed up just a few times. Which antigen it targets is not known. One base away there is no much larger clone; base qualities are not given. This record comes from a study of blood T cells in healthy people across ages (dated by TCRdb to about 2015). Background on the whole study: In model experiments, template switching captured roughly one uniquely barcoded TCR beta cDNA molecule for every two T cells. Age-related changes in TCR beta repertoire diversity were measured in the study by deep sequencing normalized with unique cDNA molecular identifiers. Four age groups were formed from the donors: young (average approximately 17 years), middle-aged (more than 35), aged (62) and long-lived (around 82). To avoid experimental bias, donors of different ages were distributed randomly across sequencing lanes. For two donors (one aged 18 to 30 and one aged 80 or older), the study analyzed two additional independent replicas of 1 million unique cDNA reads from the same blood draw.

Spanning cysteine to phenylalanine, the CDR3 consists of 17 amino acids. Just the 51-base CDR3 DNA is kept, in frame starting at base 1. The library was obtained by 5' RACE. The sample was run on an Illumina HiSeq 2500. A second PCR of about 6 to 12 cycles was performed with a sample-barcoded 5' primer and a J-beta primer mix. A template-switch 5' adaptor carrying 12 random nucleotides introduced a unique molecular identifier onto each TCR beta cDNA molecule. Each sample yielded at least 3 million CDR3-containing paired-end reads. First-strand cDNA was synthesized from all RNA with the Mint cDNA synthesis kit, primed by a TRBC-specific oligonucleotide. All cDNA was treated with uracil-DNA glycosylase and then went through a first 18-cycle PCR with the universal primers M1SS and BC2_uni_R. The original methods were these. Each sample was normalized by randomly selecting 1 million high-quality reads, each carrying a distinct molecular identifier. Instead of being binned into consensus sequences, reads with shared molecular identifiers were discarded. CDR3 identification, clonotype clustering and error correction used MiTCR with a Q25 quality threshold and the strictest error-elimination algorithm. A nonparametric unseen species model using Euler transformation provided a lower-bound estimate of total TCR beta diversity. Starting from the raw public reads, TCRdb applied fastp trimming at Q25, assembled clones with MiXCR and retained in-frame beta chains. Entries are consolidated by CDR3 protein sequence, retaining the most common genes and DNA. These V and J calls originate from TCRdb's pipeline instead of the authors' own analysis. The sample table lists more than 1 million distinct CDR3 sequences, around 43% of them with a count of one. The ten largest clones represent approximately 19% of the sample.

The donors were a few dozen Caucasian individuals from Russia, aged 6 to 90 years, who were systemically healthy. Each donor gave around 9.5 milliliters of peripheral blood, collected into EDTA-treated Vacutainer tubes. Ficoll-Paque density-gradient centrifugation was used to isolate PBMCs, with at least 6.5 million per sample. Total RNA, at least 6 micrograms per sample, was extracted from PBMCs with Trizol reagent. For every donor, flow cytometry on a PBMC aliquot measured the percentage of naive CD45RAhigh/CD27high T cells. The paper as a whole reports these results and caveats: Observed TCR beta diversity per million T cells fell roughly linearly with age, and a significant reduction was already apparent by age roughly 40. Since profiling was done on bulk unsorted PBMCs, naive and antigen-experienced compartments could not be conclusively compared. The percentage of naive T cells measured by flow cytometry correlated strongly with observed TCR beta diversity. Donor CMV infection status was unknown, potentially confounding age-related changes in expanded clonotypes. Estimates of total diversity based on one million sequenced T cells were regarded as lower bounds and as underestimates. The long-lived group showed more naive CD4+ T cells, fewer expanded clones and increased TCR diversity than the aged group, suggesting age selection.

The clonotype comes from a woman aged 55-70 years in good health. The chain is encoded by TRBV12-3 or TRBV12-4 joined to TRBJ2-5, with a tentative D gene TRBD1 over 7 matching bases. The J call may be mistaken, given a closer DNA end match to TRBJ2-7. Sequenced sample: blood. The nucleotides read TGTGCCAGCAGTTTAAGGCCTGGTCAGGGGGGTTTCTACGAGCAGTACTTC. This sequence encodes CASSLRPGQGGFYEQYF.